What follows are 29 T cell receptor beta chains derived from one specimen sequenced in a study of blood T cell repertoires in COVID-19. Measured with immunoSEQ multiplex PCR; TCRdb has only the in-frame clones, and not every one. Among about 400,000 clones listed, approximately 88% were seen once. Sequencing input: peripheral blood. These receptors all stem from a man in his forties with acute or convalescent COVID-19.

V and J are TRBV7-8 and TRBJ2-7, with D possibly TRBD2 on 5 matching bases. CDR3 size: 16 residues. From germline, CDR1 is SGHVS and CDR2 FQNEAQ. Between the trimmed V and J ends, which lost 4 bases and 7 bases, there was a span of 23 bases. The CDR3 nucleotides are TGTGCCAGCAGCTCCACTAGGATGAGCGGAGCGAGGGAGCAGTACTTC. This gives the protein CASSSTRMSGAREQYF.

This chain connects TRBV28 to TRBJ1-4; D perhaps matches TRBD1 (6 bases). This CDR3 spans 13 amino acids. Germline V gives CDR1 MDHEN, CDR2 SYDVKM. The V end lost 4 bases, the J end lost 5 bases, and 8 bases lay between the germline ends. Here the CDR3 DNA reads TGTGCCAGCAGTTCGGGACAAAATGAAAAACTGTTTTTT. Translated, it gives CASSSGQNEKLFF.

The chain recombines TRBV5-1 with TRBJ2-1; 12 bases match TRBD2. CDR3 length equals 15 residues. Germline loops: CDR1 SGHRS, CDR2 YFSETQ. With 4 bases clipped from V and 10 bases from J, the junction kept 9 bases outside the gene matches. The CDR3 spells CASSPGTSGYGEQFF. CDR3 nucleotides: TGCGCCAGCAGCCCCGGGACTAGCGGGTATGGGGAGCAGTTCTTC.

This rearrangement joins TRBV5-4 to TRBJ1-2; D is perhaps TRBD1 (6 bases). Trimming stripped 6 bases from V and 5 bases from J, with 26 bases between. The CDR3 runs 17 residues. CDR1 is SGHNT and CDR2 is YYREEE in the germline V gene (reference sequence). The CDR3 loop is CASTTRGTFSARYGYTF. As DNA, the CDR3 is TGTGCCAGCACAACCCGAGGGACATTTAGTGCCCGGTATGGCTACACCTTC.

The chain has TRBV7-6 and TRBJ1-4; perhaps TRBD1 as D (6 bases). The CDR3 has 17 residues. V was pared by 0 bases and J by 7 bases, with 18 bases between. The germline CDR1 and CDR2 sequences are SGHVS and FNYEAQ. CDR3 loop: CASSLASWAGAVEKLFF. CDR3 nucleotide sequence: TGTGCCAGCAGCTTAGCGTCATGGGCGGGGGCGGTTGAAAAACTGTTTTTT.

The V and J genes are TRBV9 and TRBJ1-4; TRBD1 aligns across 7 bases. Trimming at V came to 3 bases and at J to 8 bases, leaving 10 bases not matched to a gene. CDR1 and CDR2 from the germline V gene are SGDLS and YYNGEE. This CDR3 spans 15 amino acids. CDR3 sequence (DNA): TGTGCCAGCAGCGCTAGAACAGGGGTAGAAGAAAAACTGTTTTTT. Translated: CASSARTGVEEKLFF.

The V gene is TRBV7-6, the J gene TRBJ1-2; D gene ambiguous. Trimming left V 5 bases short and J 0 bases short, with 19 bases between. The germline V gene encodes CDR1 SGHVS and CDR2 FNYEAQ. The CDR3 consists of 17 residues. For the CDR3, the DNA is TGTGCCAGCAGCCAACTCAAACCGGCGGGTTCTAACTATGGCTACACCTTC. It translates to CASSQLKPAGSNYGYTF.

The chain uses TRBV4-1 and TRBJ2-5; D is perhaps TRBD2 (5 bases). Germline V lookup: CDR1 MGHRA, CDR2 YSYEKL. The CDR3 loop spans 14 amino acids. The ends were cut back, 2 bases at V and 7 bases at J, with 14 bases in the middle. The CDR3 sequence is CASSQSTPSGTQYF. Here the CDR3 DNA reads TGCGCCAGCAGCCAATCGACTCCCAGCGGGACCCAGTACTTC.

The chain uses TRBV12-5 and TRBJ2-5, with unresolved D. The V end lost 2 bases, the J end lost 3 bases, and 10 bases lay between the germline ends. Germline V gives CDR1 LGHNT, CDR2 FRNRAP. The CDR3 is made up of 14 amino acids. The CDR3 reads CASGLSTRKETQYF. The CDR3 bases are TGTGCTAGTGGTTTGTCCACCAGGAAAGAGACCCAGTACTTC.

The chain joins TRBV5-5 to TRBJ2-7, with TRBD1 identical over 7 bases. V lost 0 bases to trimming and J lost 4 bases; unmatched junction nucleotides: 4. This CDR3 region has 14 residues. Germline values: CDR1 SGHKS, CDR2 YYEKEE (reference sequence). The CDR3 DNA is TGTGCCAGCAGCTTGGAGCAGGGGGTTTACGAGCAGTACTTC. Its protein product is CASSLEQGVYEQYF.

CDR3 in DNA: TGTGCCAGCAGCCGAAACAGGGTCGCCACTGAAGCTTTCTTT. This translates into CASSRNRVATEAFF. The genes are TRBV6-5 and TRBJ1-1; D may be TRBD1 (6 bases). The V gene lost 6 bases and the J gene lost 4 bases, with 15 bases spanning the gap. Germline CDR1 reads MNHEY; CDR2 reads SVGAGI. The CDR3 loop spans 14 amino acids.

V usage is TRBV18 and J usage is TRBJ1-2, with D possibly TRBD1 on 6 matching bases. V lost 3 bases and J lost 0, with 8 bases in between. Per the germline V gene, CDR1 is KGHSH and CDR2 is LQKENI. This CDR3 contains 14 residues. CDR3 DNA sequence: TGTGCCAGCTCACCCGGACAGCCTAACTATGGCTACACCTTC. It encodes CASSPGQPNYGYTF.

V is TRBV11-2 and J is TRBJ2-1, with D tentatively TRBD2 (5 bases). Germline CDR1 is SGHAT and CDR2 is FQNNGV. Trimming left V 1 base short and J 6 bases short, with 16 bases between. The CDR3 runs to 16 residues. CDR3 sequence: CASSLGPSPRGNEQFF. DNA for the CDR3: TGTGCCAGCAGCTTAGGGCCTAGCCCCCGCGGCAATGAGCAGTTCTTC.

The V call is TRBV3-1 (or the pseudogene TRBV3-2), the J call TRBJ2-1; D is uncertain. This CDR3 contains 15 residues. Trimming removed 0 bases from V and 2 bases from J, with 8 bases in between. From germline, CDR1 is LGHDT and CDR2 YNNKEL (reference sequence). The CDR3, as DNA: TGTGCCAGCAGCCAAGATCTAGAGCCCTACAATGAGCAGTTCTTC. It is translated as CASSQDLEPYNEQFF.

CDR3 nucleotides: TGTGCCAGCAGAGAGACAGGGGGCCCAAGCTCTGGAAACACCATATATTTT. The encoded protein is CASRETGGPSSGNTIYF. The V gene is TRBV7-9, the J gene TRBJ1-3, with 10 bases matching TRBD1. This CDR3 region has 17 residues. CDR1 is SEHNR, CDR2 FQNEAQ, per germline (reference sequence). Losses at the gene ends were 6 bases for V and 0 bases for J; bases not matched to a gene: 8.

The chain is built from TRBV29-1 and TRBJ2-7; TRBD1 matches at 7 bases. The CDR3 runs 12 residues. V lost 5 bases to trimming and J lost 5 bases; unmatched junction nucleotides: 6. The V gene's germline CDR1 is SQVTM and CDR2 ANQGSEA. The DNA of the CDR3 is TGCAGCGTTAGGGGGCAGCCAGACGAGCAGTACTTC. Translating it yields CSVRGQPDEQYF.

A remark on this clone: This specimen includes other DNA sequences encoding the same CDR3. V usage is TRBV27 and J usage is TRBJ1-2, with D possibly TRBD1 on 6 matching bases. Per the germline V gene, CDR1 is MNHEY and CDR2 is SMNVEV (reference sequence). This CDR3 has 13 amino acids. Trimming left V 2 bases short and J 5 bases short, with 9 bases between. Here the CDR3 DNA reads TGTGCCAGCAGTTTAACAGGGAATTATGGCTACACCTTC. Its protein is CASSLTGNYGYTF.

The V and J genes are TRBV5-1 and TRBJ2-1; 12 positions agree with TRBD2. The V gene's germline CDR1 is SGHRS and CDR2 YFSETQ. V trimming: 3 bases; J trimming: 7 bases; junction bases outside the gene matches: 8. CDR3 length equals 16 residues. CDR3 sequence: CASSSRTSGIKNEQFF. Written as DNA, the CDR3 is TGCGCCAGCAGCTCCCGGACTAGCGGGATCAAAAATGAGCAGTTCTTC.

The chain couples TRBV4-1 to TRBJ2-7; D is uncertain. V was pared by 3 bases and J by 3 bases, with 6 bases between. There are 12 residues in the CDR3. Per germline, CDR1 MGHRA and CDR2 YSYEKL. CDR3 loop: CASSQSGYEQYF. The CDR3 nucleotides read TGCGCCAGCAGCCAGTCAGGCTACGAGCAGTACTTC.

Remarks on this clone: The junction differs from germline at one of its ends, possibly a read error. The J gene is TRBJ2-5, the V gene TRBV7-7, with a possible D match to TRBD1 (6 bases). Germline V gene data show CDR1 as SSHAT and CDR2 as FNYEAQ (reference sequence). The CDR3 spans 16 residues. CDR3 sequence (DNA): TGTGCTAGCAGCTTAGGTACAGGGAGAGGTACCGAGACCCAGTACTTC. Its translation is CASSLGTGRGTETQYF.

This rearrangement joins TRBV12-3 or TRBV12-4 to TRBJ2-7, with D unclear. The V end was cut by 3 bases, the J end by 2 bases, with 8 bases between. The CDR3 extends over 13 amino acids. CDR3 amino acids: CASSFQTPYEQYF. In DNA form, the CDR3 reads TGTGCCAGCAGTTTTCAAACTCCCTACGAGCAGTACTTC.

V is TRBV28 and J is TRBJ2-5; TRBD2 aligns across 13 bases. CDR3 length: 15 amino acids. CDR1 is MDHEN and CDR2 is SYDVKM in the germline V gene. V dropped 5 bases and J dropped 5; count of bases not matched to a gene: 5. The CDR3 bases are TGTGCCAGCAGTACGACTAGCGGGGGGTTCGAGACCCAGTACTTC. It codes for CASSTTSGGFETQYF.

The CDR3 loop is CASTTAPGEYYGYTF. The CDR3, as DNA: TGTGCCAGCACCACCGCCCCAGGTGAATACTATGGCTACACCTTC. The genes are TRBV9 and TRBJ1-2, with D hard to call. The germline gives CDR1 SGDLS, CDR2 YYNGEE. The CDR3 sequence is 15 residues long. V was clipped by 6 bases and J by 3 bases, with 18 bases between them.

V is TRBV7-2 and J is TRBJ1-4, with 7 bases that match TRBD1. The CDR3 extends over 15 amino acids. Germline V gene sequence: CDR1 SGHTA, CDR2 FQGNSA. With V trimmed by 5 bases and J by 8 bases, 11 bases remained unmatched. CDR3 sequence reads: CASSRTHRGSEKLFF. The CDR3 DNA sequence: TGTGCCAGCAGCCGGACTCACAGGGGAAGCGAAAAACTGTTTTTT. Combining the CDR3 with reference TRBV7-2 and TRBJ1-4 gives the whole variable domain GAGVSQSPSNKVTEKGKDVELRCDPISGHTALYWYRQSLGQGLEFLIYFQGNSAPDKSGLPSDRFSAERTGGSVSTLTIQRTQQEDSAVYLCASSRTHRGSEKLFFGSGTQLSVL.

The CDR3 reads CAISDPSGRDNEQFF. Here the CDR3 DNA reads TGTGCCATCAGTGATCCTAGCGGGAGGGACAATGAGCAGTTCTTC. J is TRBJ2-1 and V is TRBV10-3, with 12 bases fitting TRBD2. Trimming cost V 3 bases and J 5 bases; bases outside gene matches: 2. This CDR3 spans 15 amino acids. Looked up from germline, CDR1 is ENHRY and CDR2 is SYGVKD.

This rearrangement joins TRBV6-5 to TRBJ2-1; weak D call: TRBD2 (5 bases). Germline V gene data show CDR1 as MNHEY and CDR2 as SVGAGI. The CDR3 has 14 residues. With 7 bases removed from V and 0 bases from J, the gap between germline ends came to 10 bases. The CDR3 DNA sequence: TGTGCCAGCACCCCCGGACTCTCCTACAATGAGCAGTTCTTC. Its protein is CASTPGLSYNEQFF.

This chain joins TRBV3-1 (or the pseudogene TRBV3-2) and TRBJ1-2, with 8 positions matching TRBD1. This CDR3 spans 17 amino acids. Germline-derived CDR1 and CDR2 are LGHDT and YNNKEL (reference sequence). V gave up 4 bases and J gave up 4 bases; unmatched junction bases: 14. CDR3 in DNA: TGTGCCAGCAGCCCGTCACTCCGGGACAGGCGGCGCTATGGCTACACCTTC. Translating it yields CASSPSLRDRRRYGYTF.

The chain carries TRBV7-9 and TRBJ1-6, with 12 bases matching TRBD1. The length of the CDR3 is 16 residues. V shed 5 bases and J 9 bases; nucleotides not matched to a gene: 8. The V gene's germline CDR1 is SEHNR and CDR2 FQNEAQ (reference sequence). This CDR3 is CASSPRGQGAVSPLHF. The CDR3 bases are TGTGCCAGCAGCCCGAGGGGACAGGGGGCGGTTTCACCCCTCCACTTT.

Points on this clone: Distinct nucleotide sequences in the sample also encode this CDR3. This chain joins TRBV7-3 and TRBJ1-1; D might be TRBD1 (5 bases). Germline V gene lookup returns CDR1 SGHTA and CDR2 FQGTGA. This CDR3 has 13 amino acids. Between the trimmed V and J ends, which lost 5 bases and 1 base, there was a span of 8 bases. In DNA, the CDR3 is TGTGCCAGCAGCCTTGACAGGAACACTGAAGCTTTCTTT. Translated: CASSLDRNTEAFF.